Listed here are 8 T cell receptor beta chains from one sample, sequenced in a study of T cells expressing NK-cell markers. From the 5' RACE reads, TCRdb lists one entry per CDR3 protein and no DNA. Here the sample table reports about 440,000 distinct CDR3 sequences. The sequenced material came from blood T cells: a sorted CD56 or NKG2C T cell subset, CD4+ or CD8+ T cells, or bulk PBMC T cells (not recorded which). The receptors originated from a woman between 18 and 70 years old in good health.

This chain links TRBV29-1 with TRBJ2-4. The CDR3 contains 13 residues. Germline loops: CDR1 SQVTM, CDR2 ANQGSEA. CDR3: CSVGQLAKNIQYF.

The chain links TRBV19 to TRBJ1-2. Per the germline V gene, CDR1 is LNHDA and CDR2 is SQIVND (reference sequence). The CDR3 contains 15 residues. The CDR3 loop is CASSIPGRLAYGYTF.

V usage is TRBV4-3 and J usage is TRBJ1-2; TCRdb indicates TRBD1, and absent DNA this call remains unverified. This CDR3 contains 15 residues. Germline V gene sequence: CDR1 LGHNA, CDR2 YSLEER. Here the CDR3 reads CASSQDGGGVRGYTF.

The chain joins TRBV20-1 to TRBJ1-6. Germline assignment: CDR1 DFQATT and CDR2 SNEGSKA (reference sequence). The CDR3 runs 13 residues. Here the CDR3 reads CSARNSLNSPLHF.

V gene TRBV15 combines with J gene TRBJ2-3; the TCRdb D gene call, TRBD2, has no DNA to confirm it. This CDR3 region has 16 residues. The germline V gene encodes CDR1 LNHNV and CDR2 YYDKDF (reference sequence). CDR3 sequence: CATSRDRPAGTDTQYF.

The V gene is TRBV28, the J gene TRBJ2-5; TCRdb indicates TRBD1, and absent DNA this call remains unverified. The germline V gene has CDR1 MDHEN and CDR2 SYDVKM. The CDR3 is 15 residues long. CDR3 amino acids: CASSLAGTGGAIQYF.

This chain links TRBV30 with TRBJ1-2; with no DNA, the TCRdb D assignment of TRBD1 cannot be verified. Germline lookup yields CDR1 GTSNPN and CDR2 SVGIG (reference sequence). The CDR3 consists of 14 residues. The CDR3 here is CAWRGTGSNYGYTF.

The chain joins TRBV29-1 to TRBJ2-2; TCRdb's D gene call, TRBD2, goes unchecked for lack of DNA. The length of the CDR3 is 15 residues. Germline-derived CDR1 and CDR2 are SQVTM and ANQGSEA. The CDR3 reads CSVERLAGATGELFF.